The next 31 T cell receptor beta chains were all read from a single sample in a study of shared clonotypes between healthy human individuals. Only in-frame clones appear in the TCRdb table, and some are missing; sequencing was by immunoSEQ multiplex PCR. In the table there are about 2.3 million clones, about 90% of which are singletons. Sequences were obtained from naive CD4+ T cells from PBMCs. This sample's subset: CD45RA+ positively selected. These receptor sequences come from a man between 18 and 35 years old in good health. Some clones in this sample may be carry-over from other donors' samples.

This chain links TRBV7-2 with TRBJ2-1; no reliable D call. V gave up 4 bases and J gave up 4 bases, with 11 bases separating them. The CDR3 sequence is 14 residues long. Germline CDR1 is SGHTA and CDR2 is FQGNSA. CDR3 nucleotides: TGTGCCAGCAGCTCTCGTTCGGGTTACAATGAGCAGTTCTTC. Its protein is CASSSRSGYNEQFF.

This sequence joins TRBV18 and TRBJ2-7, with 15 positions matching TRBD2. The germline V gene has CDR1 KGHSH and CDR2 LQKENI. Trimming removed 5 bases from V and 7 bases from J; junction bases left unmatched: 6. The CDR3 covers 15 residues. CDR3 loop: CASSASGLAGGEQYF. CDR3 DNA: TGTGCCAGCTCAGCCTCGGGACTAGCGGGAGGAGAGCAGTACTTC.

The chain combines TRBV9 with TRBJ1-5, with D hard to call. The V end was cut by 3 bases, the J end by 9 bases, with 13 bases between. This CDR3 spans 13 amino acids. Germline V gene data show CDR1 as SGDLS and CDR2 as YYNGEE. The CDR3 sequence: CASSARDSGPQHF. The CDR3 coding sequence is TGTGCCAGCAGCGCACGGGATTCGGGGCCCCAGCATTTT.

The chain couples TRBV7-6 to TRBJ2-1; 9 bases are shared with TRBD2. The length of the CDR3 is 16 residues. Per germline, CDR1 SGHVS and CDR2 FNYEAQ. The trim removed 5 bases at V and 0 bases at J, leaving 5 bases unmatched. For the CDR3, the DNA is TGTGCCAGCAGCCCCACGACTAGCGGCTCCTACAATGAGCAGTTCTTC. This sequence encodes CASSPTTSGSYNEQFF. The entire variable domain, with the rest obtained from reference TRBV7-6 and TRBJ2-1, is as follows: GAGVSQSPRYKVTKRGQDVALRCDPISGHVSLYWYRQALGQGPEFLTYFNYEAQQDKSGLPNDRFSAERPEGSISTLTIQRTEQRDSAMYRCASSPTTSGSYNEQFFGPGTRLTVL.

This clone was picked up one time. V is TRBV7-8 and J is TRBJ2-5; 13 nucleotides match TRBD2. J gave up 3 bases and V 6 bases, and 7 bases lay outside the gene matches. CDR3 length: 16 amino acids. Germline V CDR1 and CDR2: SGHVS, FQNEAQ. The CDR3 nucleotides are TGTGCCAGCAGTCAGAGGGGGACTAGCGGGAAAGAGACCCAGTACTTC. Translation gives CASSQRGTSGKETQYF.

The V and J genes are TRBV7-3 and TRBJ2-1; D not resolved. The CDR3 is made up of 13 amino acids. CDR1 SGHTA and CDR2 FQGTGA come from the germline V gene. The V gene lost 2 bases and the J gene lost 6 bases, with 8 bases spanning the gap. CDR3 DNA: TGTGCCAGCAGCTTAGGCAGTTTCAATGAGCAGTTCTTC. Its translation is CASSLGSFNEQFF.

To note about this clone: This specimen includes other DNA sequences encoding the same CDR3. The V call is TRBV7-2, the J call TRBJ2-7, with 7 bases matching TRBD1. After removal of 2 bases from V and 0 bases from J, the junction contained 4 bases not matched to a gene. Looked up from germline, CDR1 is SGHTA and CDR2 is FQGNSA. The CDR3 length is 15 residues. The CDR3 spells CASSLTGTDSYEQYF. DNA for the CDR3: TGTGCCAGCAGCTTAACCGGGACAGACTCCTACGAGCAGTACTTC.

The CDR3 region is CASSLDGTPGQTIYF. CDR3 DNA sequence: TGCGCCAGCAGCTTGGACGGCACCCCGGGACAGACCATATATTTT. V and J are TRBV5-1 and TRBJ1-3; 7 nucleotides agree with TRBD1. Looked up from germline, CDR1 is SGHRS and CDR2 is YFSETQ. The CDR3 sequence is 15 residues long. The junction had 10 bases not matched to a gene; V was cut back by 0 bases and J by 10 bases.

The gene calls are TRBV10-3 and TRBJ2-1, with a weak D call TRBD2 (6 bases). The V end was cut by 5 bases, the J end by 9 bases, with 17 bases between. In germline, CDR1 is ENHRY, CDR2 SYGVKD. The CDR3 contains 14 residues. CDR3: CAISNRGGVGEQFF. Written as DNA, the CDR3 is TGTGCCATCAGTAACCGGGGAGGCGTTGGTGAGCAGTTCTTC.

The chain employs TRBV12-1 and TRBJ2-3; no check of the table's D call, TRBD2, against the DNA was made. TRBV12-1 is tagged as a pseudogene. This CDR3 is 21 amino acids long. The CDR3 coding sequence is TGTGCCAGCAGCTTTGACCTGGCGAGGGCTGCCCTATCCCATAGCACAGATACGCAGTATTTT. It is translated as CASSFDLARAALSHSTDTQYF.

CDR3 coding DNA: TGTGCCAGTAGTATACAGGGGACCCGCGAGACCCAGTACTTC. Protein product: CASSIQGTRETQYF. The V call is TRBV19, the J call TRBJ2-5; possible D gene TRBD1, 6 bases. Germline CDR1 LNHDA, CDR2 SQIVND (reference sequence). Trimming took 2 bases from V and 5 from J, leaving 12 bases between them. The CDR3 has 14 residues.

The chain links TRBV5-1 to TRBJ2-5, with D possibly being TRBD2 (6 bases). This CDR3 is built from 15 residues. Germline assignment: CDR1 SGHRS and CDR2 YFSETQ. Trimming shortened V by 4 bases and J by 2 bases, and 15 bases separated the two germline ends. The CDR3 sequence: CASSRYGGSQETQYF. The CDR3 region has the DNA TGCGCCAGCAGCCGTTATGGGGGGTCACAAGAGACCCAGTACTTC.

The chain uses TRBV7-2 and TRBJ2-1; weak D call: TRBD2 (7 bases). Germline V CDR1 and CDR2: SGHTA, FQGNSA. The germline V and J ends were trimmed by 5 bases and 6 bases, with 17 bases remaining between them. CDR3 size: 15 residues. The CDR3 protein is CASSLGLGGPNEQFF. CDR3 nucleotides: TGTGCCAGCAGCCTAGGACTAGGGGGGCCCAATGAGCAGTTCTTC.

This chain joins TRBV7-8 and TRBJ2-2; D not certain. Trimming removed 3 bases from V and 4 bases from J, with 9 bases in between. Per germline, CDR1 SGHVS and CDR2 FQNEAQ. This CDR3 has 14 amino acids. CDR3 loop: CASSFKTRTGELFF. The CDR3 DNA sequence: TGTGCCAGCAGCTTTAAGACTCGCACCGGGGAGCTGTTTTTT.

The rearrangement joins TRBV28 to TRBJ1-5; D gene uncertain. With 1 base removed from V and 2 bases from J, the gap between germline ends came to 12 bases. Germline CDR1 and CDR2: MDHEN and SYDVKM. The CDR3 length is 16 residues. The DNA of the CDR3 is TGTGCCAGCAGTTTATTTCCGGGTAGGCGCAATCAGCCCCAGCATTTT. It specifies CASSLFPGRRNQPQHF.

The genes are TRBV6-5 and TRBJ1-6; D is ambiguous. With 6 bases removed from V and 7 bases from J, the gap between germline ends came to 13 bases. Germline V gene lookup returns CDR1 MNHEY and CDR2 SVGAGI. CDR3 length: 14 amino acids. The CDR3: CASSSKRYNSPLHF. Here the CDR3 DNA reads TGTGCCAGCAGCTCGAAGCGGTACAATTCACCCCTCCACTTT.

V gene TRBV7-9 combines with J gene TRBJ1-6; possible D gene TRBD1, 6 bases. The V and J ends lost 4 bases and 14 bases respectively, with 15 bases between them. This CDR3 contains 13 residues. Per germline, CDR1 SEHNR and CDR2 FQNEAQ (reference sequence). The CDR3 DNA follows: TGTGCCAGCAGCTGGGGGACATCCGAAACCCTCCACTTT. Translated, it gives CASSWGTSETLHF.

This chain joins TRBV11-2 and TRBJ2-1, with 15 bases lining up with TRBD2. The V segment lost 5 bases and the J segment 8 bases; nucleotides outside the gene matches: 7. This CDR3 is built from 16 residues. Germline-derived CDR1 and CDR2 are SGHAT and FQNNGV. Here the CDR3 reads CASSPGTSGRIYEQFF. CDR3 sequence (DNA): TGTGCCAGCAGCCCTGGGACTAGCGGGAGGATCTATGAGCAGTTCTTC.

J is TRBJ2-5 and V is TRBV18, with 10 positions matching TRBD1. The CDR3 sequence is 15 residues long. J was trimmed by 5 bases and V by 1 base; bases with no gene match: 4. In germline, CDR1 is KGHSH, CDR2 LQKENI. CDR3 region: CASSPQTGGAETQYF. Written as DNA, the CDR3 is TGTGCCAGCTCACCACAGACAGGGGGCGCGGAGACCCAGTACTTC.

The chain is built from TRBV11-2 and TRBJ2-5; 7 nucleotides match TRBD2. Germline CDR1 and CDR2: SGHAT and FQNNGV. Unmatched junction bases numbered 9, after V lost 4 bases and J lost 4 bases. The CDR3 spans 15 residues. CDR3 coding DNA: TGTGCCAGCAGCTCGTGGGGGGAGGGCCGAGAGACCCAGTACTTC. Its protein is CASSSWGEGRETQYF. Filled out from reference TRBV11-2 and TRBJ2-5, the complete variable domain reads EAGVAQSPRYKIIEKRQSVAFWCNPISGHATLYWYQQILGQGPKLLIQFQNNGVVDDSQLPKDRFSAERLKGVDSTLKIQPAKLEDSAVYLCASSSWGEGRETQYFGPGTRLLVL.

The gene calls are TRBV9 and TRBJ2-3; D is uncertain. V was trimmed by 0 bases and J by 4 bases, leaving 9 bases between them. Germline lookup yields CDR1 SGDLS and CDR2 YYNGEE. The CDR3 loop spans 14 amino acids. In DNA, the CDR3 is TGTGCCAGCAGCGTAGAGAGTAGTTCAGATACGCAGTATTTT. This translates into CASSVESSSDTQYF.

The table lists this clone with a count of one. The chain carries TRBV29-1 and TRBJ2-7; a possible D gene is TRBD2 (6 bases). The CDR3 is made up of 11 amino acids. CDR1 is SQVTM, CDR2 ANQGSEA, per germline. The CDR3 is CAGGGTYEQYF. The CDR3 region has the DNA TGCGCCGGGGGAGGAACCTACGAGCAGTACTTC.

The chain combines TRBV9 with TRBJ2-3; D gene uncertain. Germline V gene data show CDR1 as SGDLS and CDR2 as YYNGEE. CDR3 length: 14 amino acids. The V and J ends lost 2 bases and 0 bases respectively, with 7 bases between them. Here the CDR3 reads CASSVTTSTDTQYF. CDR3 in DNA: TGTGCCAGCAGCGTCACGACTAGCACAGATACGCAGTATTTT.

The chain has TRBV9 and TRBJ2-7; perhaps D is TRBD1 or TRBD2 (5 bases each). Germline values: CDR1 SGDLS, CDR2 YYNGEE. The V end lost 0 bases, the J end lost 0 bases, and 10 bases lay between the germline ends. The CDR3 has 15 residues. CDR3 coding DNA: TGTGCCAGCAGCGTAGGTCACGGGACCTCCTACGAGCAGTACTTC. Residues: CASSVGHGTSYEQYF. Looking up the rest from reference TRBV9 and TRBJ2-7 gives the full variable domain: DSGVTQTPKHLITATGQRVTLRCSPRSGDLSVYWYQQSLDQGLQFLIQYYNGEERAKGNILERFSAQQFPDLHSELNLSSLELGDSALYFCASSVGHGTSYEQYFGPGTRLTVT.

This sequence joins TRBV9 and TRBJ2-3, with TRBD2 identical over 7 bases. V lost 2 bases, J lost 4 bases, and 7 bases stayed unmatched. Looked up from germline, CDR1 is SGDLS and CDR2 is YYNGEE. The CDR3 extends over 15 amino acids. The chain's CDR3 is CASSVSSGYPDTQYF. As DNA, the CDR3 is TGTGCCAGCAGCGTCAGTAGCGGGTATCCAGATACGCAGTATTTT.

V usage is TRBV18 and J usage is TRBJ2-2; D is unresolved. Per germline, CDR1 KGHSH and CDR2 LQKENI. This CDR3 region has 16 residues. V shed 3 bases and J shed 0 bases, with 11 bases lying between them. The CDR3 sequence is CASSPIGPPNTGELFF. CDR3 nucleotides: TGTGCCAGCTCACCCATAGGACCTCCGAACACCGGGGAGCTGTTTTTT.

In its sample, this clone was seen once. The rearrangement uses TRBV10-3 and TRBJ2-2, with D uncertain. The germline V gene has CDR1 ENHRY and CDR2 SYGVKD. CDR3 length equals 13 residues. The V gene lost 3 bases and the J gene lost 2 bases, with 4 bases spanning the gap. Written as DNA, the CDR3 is TGTGCCATCAGTGACCAAAACACCGGGGAGCTGTTTTTT. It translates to CAISDQNTGELFF.

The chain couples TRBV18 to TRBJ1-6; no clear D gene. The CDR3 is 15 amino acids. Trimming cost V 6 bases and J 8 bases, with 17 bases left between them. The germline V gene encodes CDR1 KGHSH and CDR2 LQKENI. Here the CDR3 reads CASSKSPGADSPLHF. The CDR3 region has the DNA TGTGCCAGCTCCAAGTCCCCAGGCGCCGATTCACCCCTCCACTTT.

CDR3 region: CASSQRQGGTGNTIYF. DNA of the CDR3: TGTGCCAGCAGCCAGCGACAGGGAGGCACTGGAAACACCATATATTTT. The chain employs TRBV7-2 and TRBJ1-3; the match to TRBD1 covers 7 bases. Germline CDR1 SGHTA, CDR2 FQGNSA. This CDR3 region has 16 residues. Trimming at V came to 5 bases and at J to 2 bases, leaving 9 bases not matched to a gene.

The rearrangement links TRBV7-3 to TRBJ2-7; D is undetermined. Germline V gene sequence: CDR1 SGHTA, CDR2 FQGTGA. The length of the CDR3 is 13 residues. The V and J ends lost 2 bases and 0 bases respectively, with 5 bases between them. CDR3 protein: CASSLWSSYEQYF. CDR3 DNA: TGTGCCAGCAGCTTATGGTCCTCCTACGAGCAGTACTTC.

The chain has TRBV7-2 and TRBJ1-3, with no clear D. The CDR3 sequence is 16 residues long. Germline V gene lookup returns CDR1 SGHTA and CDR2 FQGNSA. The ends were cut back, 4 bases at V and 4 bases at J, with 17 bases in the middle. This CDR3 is CASSSNRATLGNTIYF. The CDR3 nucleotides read TGTGCCAGCAGCTCGAACCGGGCCACATTAGGAAACACCATATATTTT.